Shown below are 29 T cell receptor beta chains from a single sample sequenced in a study of CD8 T cells in ankylosing spondylitis. Whole-study findings and limits: In ankylosing spondylitis blood, a motif of roughly eight highly homologous TCR beta variants appeared characteristic.

TCRdb used MiXCR to reprocess the 5' RACE reads, holding one entry per CDR3 protein. The sample holds about 340,000 distinct CDR3 sequences, 6.5% to 10% seen once. Their target antigens are unknown. The sequenced material came from blood, either unsorted or a sorted T cell fraction (not recorded which). These receptors were taken from a male donor with ankylosing spondylitis.

The chain employs TRBV12-3 or TRBV12-4 and TRBJ2-5; no clear D. This CDR3 comprises 11 residues. The V end was cut by 7 bases, the J end by 7 bases, with 10 bases between. The DNA of the CDR3 is TGTGCCAGCACCCCTGGTGTGACCCAGTACTTC. Its protein product is CASTPGVTQYF.

This clonotype was counted a few times. The chain combines TRBV12-3 or TRBV12-4 with TRBJ1-4; D is ambiguous. This CDR3 region has 13 residues. V was cut by 3 bases and J by 7 bases, with 9 bases left in between. The CDR3 protein is CASSLRAGEKLFF. The CDR3 DNA sequence: TGTGCCAGCAGTTTGAGGGCGGGTGAAAAACTGTTTTTT.

This clonotype has only a few counts. The chain recombines TRBV13 with TRBJ2-7; 12 nucleotides line up with TRBD1. CDR1 PRHDT and CDR2 FYEKMQ come from the germline V gene (reference sequence). CDR3 length equals 14 residues. The ends lost 4 bases at V and 8 bases at J; junction bases unmatched: 6. The CDR3 nucleotides read TGTGCCAGCAGCTCGGGACAGGGGGCGGGGAAGCAGTACTTC. It specifies CASSSGQGAGKQYF.

This clonotype came up many times. The V call is TRBV4-3, the J call TRBJ1-1; D ambiguous. CDR1 is LGHNA and CDR2 is YSLEER in the germline V gene. The CDR3 sequence is 14 residues long. Trimming cost V 3 bases and J 1 base, with 9 bases left between them. The CDR3 protein is CASSQVLGNTEAFF. CDR3 in DNA: TGCGCCAGCAGCCAGGTCTTAGGGAACACTGAAGCTTTCTTT.

In its sample, this clonotype was seen a few times. This chain joins TRBV20-1 and TRBJ1-4, with D possibly matching TRBD1 (5 bases). Germline loops: CDR1 DFQATT, CDR2 SNEGSKA (reference sequence). V was trimmed by 4 bases and J by 8 bases, leaving 14 bases between them. The CDR3 length is 13 residues. The CDR3, as DNA: TGCAGTGCTATCTCAGGGTTCGAGGAAAAACTGTTTTTT. Translation gives CSAISGFEEKLFF.

This clonotype was counted between two and nine times. The chain uses TRBV27 and TRBJ2-2; D may be TRBD1 (6 bases). Germline V gene sequence: CDR1 MNHEY, CDR2 SMNVEV (reference sequence). This CDR3 spans 14 amino acids. The germline V and J ends were trimmed by 8 bases and 3 bases, with 13 bases remaining between them. CDR3 sequence (DNA): TGTGCCAGCGCCGCAGGGGCACACACCGGGGAGCTGTTTTTT. Translated, it gives CASAAGAHTGELFF.

This rearrangement joins TRBV27 to TRBJ1-6; 7 bases line up with TRBD1. CDR3 length: 18 amino acids. Germline CDR1 and CDR2: MNHEY and SMNVEV (reference sequence). The V and J ends lost 7 bases and 6 bases, in that order; junction bases with no gene match: 18. CDR3 in amino acids: CASTTLTQGIFSNSPLHF. The CDR3, as DNA: TGTGCCAGCACCACCTTGACACAGGGGATTTTTAGTAATTCACCCCTCCACTTT.

CDR3 DNA sequence: TGCAGCGTTGACACCTCTCAAGGGGCGGGAGGGCGGACAGATACGCAGTATTTT. It yields the protein CSVDTSQGAGGRTDTQYF. The J gene is TRBJ2-3, the V gene TRBV29-1; TRBD2 matches at 9 bases. The CDR3 is made up of 18 amino acids. Trimming took 3 bases from V and 3 from J; bases not matched to a gene: 16. CDR1 and CDR2 (germline): SQVTM, ANQGSEA.

This clonotype was seen a few times. V is TRBV6-5 and J is TRBJ2-1, with a tentative D call TRBD1 (6 bases). V lost 0 bases and J 8 bases, leaving 17 bases between the germline ends. CDR3 length: 16 residues. Germline loops: CDR1 MNHEY, CDR2 SVGAGI. The DNA of the CDR3 is TGTGCCAGCAGTTACTCCCCGCCGGGACACATGGATGAGCAGTTCTTC. It codes for CASSYSPPGHMDEQFF.

This chain joins TRBV5-1 and TRBJ2-1; D remains unclear. Per germline, CDR1 SGHRS and CDR2 YFSETQ. The CDR3 runs 16 residues. V lost 0 bases, J lost 5 bases, and 15 bases lay in between. CDR3 coding DNA: TGCGCCAGCAGCTTGGTTATCACGAAAGTGAACAATGAGCAGTTCTTC. Translated: CASSLVITKVNNEQFF.

The chain employs TRBV4-2 and TRBJ2-3; 11 bases match TRBD2. The germline V gene encodes CDR1 LGHNA and CDR2 YNFKEQ. The CDR3 sequence is 16 residues long. With 1 base clipped from V and 9 bases from J, the junction kept 9 bases outside the gene matches. The CDR3 loop is CASSQVASGGLWTQYF. In nucleotides, the CDR3 is TGTGCCAGCAGCCAAGTCGCTAGCGGGGGGCTATGGACGCAGTATTTT.

This sequence joins TRBV6-1 and TRBJ2-5, with 8 bases lining up with TRBD1. The CDR3 is made up of 13 amino acids. V was pared by 6 bases and J by 5 bases, with 5 bases of the junction left unmatched. CDR1 is MNHNS and CDR2 is SASEGT in the germline V gene. The CDR3 nucleotides are TGTGCCAGCAGCTGGACAGGGAGGGAGACCCAGTACTTC. This translates into CASSWTGRETQYF.

This clonotype was seen a handful of times. This chain connects TRBV6-2 or TRBV6-3 to TRBJ2-1; 7 nucleotides agree with TRBD1. The CDR3 extends over 19 amino acids. The junction had 14 bases not matched to a gene; V was cut back by 0 bases and J by 3 bases. Germline assignment: CDR1 MNHEY and CDR2 SVGEGT. CDR3 amino acids: CASSYSRGGDTTSYNEQFF. CDR3 nucleotides: TGTGCCAGCAGTTACTCCCGAGGGGGCGATACGACGAGCTACAATGAGCAGTTCTTC.

This clonotype came up a few times. The CDR3 region has the DNA TGCGCCAGCAGCTTAGATCGGCGGACCTACAATGAGCAGTTCTTC. This gives the protein CASSLDRRTYNEQFF. J is TRBJ2-1 and V is TRBV5-1, with D hard to call. This CDR3 contains 15 residues. Trimming removed 2 bases from V and 2 bases from J, with 11 bases in between. Per germline, CDR1 SGHRS and CDR2 YFSETQ.

In this sample, this clonotype turned up a few times. The V call is TRBV20-1, the J call TRBJ2-1; TRBD2 matches at 10 bases. V was pared by 5 bases and J by 4 bases, with 2 bases of the junction left unmatched. Germline assignment: CDR1 DFQATT and CDR2 SNEGSKA (reference sequence). The CDR3 has 13 amino acids. The DNA of the CDR3 is TGCAGTGCTTCACTAGCGGGATACAATGAGCAGTTCTTC. Protein product: CSASLAGYNEQFF.

This clonotype was counted many times. The chain combines TRBV4-2 with TRBJ2-2, with 7 bases identical to TRBD2. J gave up 7 bases and V 0 bases, and 8 bases lay outside the gene matches. CDR1 and CDR2 (germline): LGHNA, YNFKEQ. There are 16 residues in the CDR3. The CDR3, as DNA: TGTGCCAGCAGCCAAGATCGTCAGCGGGACTTCGGGGAGCTGTTTTTT. Translating gives CASSQDRQRDFGELFF.

The chain links TRBV2 to TRBJ1-5; perhaps TRBD1 as D (5 bases). CDR1 is SNHLY, CDR2 FYNNEI, per germline. The CDR3 has 18 amino acids. With 1 base removed from V and 2 bases from J, the gap between germline ends came to 18 bases. The CDR3: CASSEVSQGPEGNQPQHF. The CDR3 nucleotides are TGTGCCAGCAGTGAAGTAAGTCAGGGACCGGAGGGCAATCAGCCCCAGCATTTT.

This clonotype has just a few counts. The rearrangement links TRBV5-1 to TRBJ2-6; the match to TRBD1 covers 7 bases. The CDR3 runs 17 residues. Trimming at V came to 5 bases and at J to 0 bases, leaving 8 bases not matched to a gene. CDR1 is SGHRS, CDR2 YFSETQ, per germline. The CDR3: CASRPGTVVSGANVLTF. CDR3 DNA: TGCGCCAGCAGACCCGGGACAGTGGTCTCTGGGGCCAACGTCCTGACTTTC.

The V gene is TRBV7-2, the J gene TRBJ2-2; tentatively, D is TRBD1 (6 bases). Germline CDR1 and CDR2: SGHTA and FQGNSA. Between the trimmed V and J ends, which lost 3 bases and 0 bases, there was a span of 11 bases. This CDR3 has 16 residues. Written as DNA, the CDR3 is TGTGCCAGCAGCTTGACAGGAGTCGCGAACACCGGGGAGCTGTTTTTT. The encoded protein is CASSLTGVANTGELFF.

This clonotype has just a few counts. A junction boundary mismatches the germline segment, possibly from a read error. The chain couples TRBV7-7 to TRBJ2-3, with a possible D match to TRBD2 (5 bases). This CDR3 is 13 amino acids long. Germline V gives CDR1 SSHAT, CDR2 FNYEAQ (reference sequence). DNA of the CDR3: TGTGCTAGCAGCCGGGGATTCACAGATACGCAGTATTTT. Protein sequence: CASSRGFTDTQYF.

With respect to this clonotype: At one boundary the junction diverges from the germline segment, which might be a read error. The chain couples TRBV9 to TRBJ2-3; D is uncertain. CDR1 and CDR2 from the germline V gene are SGDLS and YYNGEE. This CDR3 has 13 residues. The DNA of the CDR3 is TGTGCCAGCAGCGTAGATGTCGGGTTGGCGCAACGTTTT. The encoded protein is CASSVDVGLAQRF.

The chain is built from TRBV6-5 and TRBJ1-4; 11 bases agree with TRBD1. This CDR3 is 15 amino acids long. Trimming at V came to 4 bases and at J to 8 bases, leaving 6 bases not matched to a gene. The germline V gene encodes CDR1 MNHEY and CDR2 SVGAGI. The CDR3 DNA reads TGTGCCAGCAGTTTTGGACAGGGGGCGAAGGAAAAACTGTTTTTT. This encodes CASSFGQGAKEKLFF.

CDR3 sequence reads: CSARGWGGPRREQYF. As DNA, the CDR3 is TGCAGTGCTAGAGGCTGGGGGGGCCCACGGCGGGAGCAGTACTTC. V gene TRBV20-1 combines with J gene TRBJ2-7, with D possibly TRBD2 on 7 matching bases. Germline V gene data show CDR1 as DFQATT and CDR2 as SNEGSKA (reference sequence). The CDR3 sequence is 15 residues long. V was cut by 1 base and J by 7 bases, with 20 bases left in between.

The chain employs TRBV9 and TRBJ2-7, with a possible D match to TRBD2 (5 bases). This CDR3 is 15 amino acids long. Between the trimmed V and J ends, which lost 2 bases and 6 bases, there was a span of 18 bases. CDR1 is SGDLS and CDR2 is YYNGEE in the germline V gene. CDR3 DNA: TGTGCCAGCAGCGTTTCCCCTGAGACCGAGGGCGAGCAGTACTTC. Its translation: CASSVSPETEGEQYF.

In this sample, this clonotype turned up many times. The chain employs TRBV7-2 and TRBJ2-1, with 12 bases that match TRBD2. J gave up 8 bases and V 8 bases, and 10 bases lay outside the gene matches. Germline V gene sequence: CDR1 SGHTA, CDR2 FQGNSA. There are 15 residues in the CDR3. The CDR3 loop is CASGTGLAGSHEQFF. Written as DNA, the CDR3 is TGTGCCAGCGGAACCGGACTAGCGGGAAGTCATGAGCAGTTCTTC.

The table lists this clonotype with a few counts. This chain connects TRBV5-1 to TRBJ2-3, with 9 nucleotides matching TRBD1. Germline V CDR1 and CDR2: SGHRS, YFSETQ. Losses at the gene ends were 3 bases for V and 4 bases for J; bases not matched to a gene: 6. The CDR3 spans 15 residues. CDR3 DNA: TGCGCCAGCAGCTGGGGGGACAGGGCTTCAGATACGCAGTATTTT. Its protein product is CASSWGDRASDTQYF.

The rearrangement links TRBV2 to TRBJ2-4, with a possible D match to TRBD1 (5 bases). CDR1 and CDR2 from the germline V gene are SNHLY and FYNNEI. V dropped 6 bases and J dropped 0 bases, with 12 bases sitting between them. The CDR3 is 15 residues long. The CDR3 DNA reads TGTGCCAGCAGAGTCATCAGGGCAGCCAAAAACATTCAGTACTTC. Protein product: CASRVIRAAKNIQYF. The whole variable domain, filled in from reference TRBV2 and TRBJ2-4, reads EPEVTQTPSHQVTQMGQEVILRCVPISNHLYFYWYRQILGQKVEFLVSFYNNEISEKSEIFDDQFSVERPDGSNFTLKIRSTKLEDSAMYFCASRVIRAAKNIQYFGAGTRLSVL.

This clonotype was found many times. The CDR3 protein is CASSLGSRAASYEQYF. The CDR3 DNA reads TGTGCCAGCAGTTTAGGAAGCCGAGCCGCCTCCTACGAGCAGTACTTC. The chain recombines TRBV28 with TRBJ2-7; no firm D call. Trimming took off 2 bases at V and 0 bases at J, with 14 bases between the two ends. The germline CDR1 and CDR2 sequences are MDHEN and SYDVKM. The CDR3 consists of 16 residues.

This clonotype turned up a few times. The chain employs TRBV4-1 and TRBJ2-2; the D gene is possibly TRBD2 (6 bases). The CDR3 has 17 residues. V was trimmed by 1 base and J by 6 bases, leaving 18 bases between them. The germline V gene encodes CDR1 MGHRA and CDR2 YSYEKL. The CDR3 spells CASSQVSLARSAGELFF. The CDR3 nucleotides read TGCGCCAGCAGCCAAGTCTCGCTAGCGCGTTCGGCCGGGGAGCTGTTTTTT.